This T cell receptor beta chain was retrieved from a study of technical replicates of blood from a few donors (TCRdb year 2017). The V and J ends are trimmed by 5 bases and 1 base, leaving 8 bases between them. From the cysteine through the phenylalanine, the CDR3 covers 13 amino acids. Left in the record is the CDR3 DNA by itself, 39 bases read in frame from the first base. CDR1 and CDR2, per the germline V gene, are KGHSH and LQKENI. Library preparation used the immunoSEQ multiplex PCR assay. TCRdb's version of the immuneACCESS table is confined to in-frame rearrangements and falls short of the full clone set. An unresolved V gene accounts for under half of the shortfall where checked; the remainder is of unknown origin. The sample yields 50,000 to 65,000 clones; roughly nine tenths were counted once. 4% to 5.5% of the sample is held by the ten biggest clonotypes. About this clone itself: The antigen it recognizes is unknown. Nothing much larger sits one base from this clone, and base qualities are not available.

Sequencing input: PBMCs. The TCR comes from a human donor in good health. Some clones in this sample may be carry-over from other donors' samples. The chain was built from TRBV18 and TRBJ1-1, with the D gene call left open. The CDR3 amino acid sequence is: CASSKRENTEAFF. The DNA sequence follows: TGTGCCAGCTCAAAGCGGGAGAACACTGAAGCTTTCTTT. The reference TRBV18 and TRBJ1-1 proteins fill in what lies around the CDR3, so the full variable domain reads NAGVMQNPRHLVRRRGQEARLRCSPMKGHSHVYWYRQLPEEGLKFMVYLQKENIIDESGMPKERFSAEFPKEGPSILRIQQVVRGDSAAYFCASSKRENTEAFFGQGTRLTVV.